These 18 T cell receptor beta chains were all obtained from the same sample, sequenced in a study of cytomegalovirus exposure and HLA in healthy donors. The PCR contained 60 Vbeta and 13 Jbeta primers. TCRdb's table, derived via immunoSEQ multiplex PCR, lists solely in-frame clones and lacks some. The sample holds roughly 140,000 clones, about 85% seen once. Sequences were obtained from PBMCs. These receptors all come from a woman aged 18-30 years in good health and CMV-seronegative.

The chain joins TRBV5-4 to TRBJ2-1; 12 positions match TRBD2. Germline assignment: CDR1 SGHNT and CDR2 YYREEE (reference sequence). Trimming took 4 bases from V and 9 from J; bases not matched to a gene: 8. This CDR3 is built from 15 residues. The CDR3, as DNA: TGTGCCAGCAGCACGACTAGCGGGGGTAGAGTTGAGCAGTTCTTC. As protein: CASSTTSGGRVEQFF. Using reference TRBV5-4 and TRBJ2-1 for the parts outside the CDR3, the full variable domain is ETGVTQSPTHLIKTRGQQVTLRCSSQSGHNTVSWYQQALGQGPQFIFQYYREEENGRGNFPPRFSGLQFPNYSSELNVNALELDDSALYLCASSTTSGGRVEQFFGPGTRLTVL.

The chain joins TRBV28 to TRBJ2-7, with a possible D match to TRBD1 (7 bases). Trimming took 8 bases from V and 5 from J, leaving 13 bases between them. Germline assignment: CDR1 MDHEN and CDR2 SYDVKM. This CDR3 spans 12 amino acids. CDR3 sequence reads: CASCRRGHEQYF. The CDR3 nucleotides read TGTGCCAGCTGTCGGAGGGGGCACGAGCAGTACTTC.

The chain joins TRBV27 to TRBJ2-1; 8 positions match TRBD1. In germline, CDR1 is MNHEY, CDR2 SMNVEV (reference sequence). The CDR3 consists of 13 residues. V was pared by 6 bases and J by 14 bases, with 12 bases of the junction left unmatched. DNA for the CDR3: TGTGCCAGCAGCCACAACGCCGGGACAGGAAAGTTCTTC. Its translation is CASSHNAGTGKFF.

The chain combines TRBV11-2 with TRBJ2-1, with TRBD2 as a possible D gene (6 bases). CDR1 SGHAT and CDR2 FQNNGV come from the germline V gene. Trimming stripped 4 bases from V and 6 bases from J, with 16 bases between. The CDR3 extends over 15 amino acids. Here the CDR3 DNA reads TGTGCCAGCAGCTCCCTCAGCGGGCGGCTCAATGAGCAGTTCTTC. Residues: CASSSLSGRLNEQFF.

CDR3 in DNA: TGTGGGGTCCCCAGCAGTGATCTAGCTGTCAGGAGGGAGACCCAGTACTTC. As protein: CGVPSSDLAVRRETQYF. The chain carries TRBV2 and TRBJ2-5; D may be TRBD2 (5 bases). This CDR3 is 17 amino acids long. Germline CDR1 reads SNHLY; CDR2 reads FYNNEI.

Here the CDR3 DNA reads TGTGCCAGCAGCTTTCTGGACAGGGCGGGGCAAGAGACCCAGTACTTC. Its protein is CASSFLDRAGQETQYF. The chain combines TRBV7-2 with TRBJ2-5; 8 nucleotides line up with TRBD1. V lost 3 bases and J lost 2; bases outside the gene matches: 8. There are 16 residues in the CDR3. The germline gives CDR1 SGHTA, CDR2 FQGNSA.

The genes are TRBV19 and TRBJ2-5, with 8 bases matching TRBD2. The length of the CDR3 is 14 residues. Germline V lookup: CDR1 LNHDA, CDR2 SQIVND (reference sequence). V shed 3 bases and J 5 bases; nucleotides not matched to a gene: 5. The CDR3, as DNA: TGTGCCAGTAGTATGACGGGGGGGCGGGAGACCCAGTACTTC. Residues: CASSMTGGRETQYF.

CDR3 DNA: TGCAGCGTTGATGGACAGGGCTTATATGGCTACACCTTC. Its translation is CSVDGQGLYGYTF. This chain joins TRBV29-1 and TRBJ1-2; 8 bases are a match to TRBD1. This CDR3 is built from 13 residues. Germline CDR1 reads SQVTM; CDR2 reads ANQGSEA. J was trimmed by 5 bases and V by 3 bases; bases with no gene match: 5. Combining the CDR3 with reference TRBV29-1 and TRBJ1-2 gives the whole variable domain SAVISQKPSRDICQRGTSLTIQCQVDSQVTMMFWYRQQPGQSLTLIATANQGSEATYESGFVIDKFPISRPNLTFSTLTVSNMSPEDSSIYLCSVDGQGLYGYTFGSGTRLTVV.

CDR3 residues: CASSLSPPSKGYEQYF. CDR3 sequence (DNA): TGTGCCAGCAGTTTAAGCCCCCCAAGTAAGGGGTACGAGCAGTACTTC. The V gene is TRBV28, the J gene TRBJ2-7; D is perhaps TRBD1 (5 bases). Trimming stripped 2 bases from V and 4 bases from J, with 18 bases between. Germline V gene data show CDR1 as MDHEN and CDR2 as SYDVKM. The CDR3 loop spans 16 amino acids.

The V and J genes are TRBV5-1 and TRBJ1-4; D gene uncertain. V lost 0 bases to trimming and J lost 5 bases, with 8 bases between them. This CDR3 is built from 14 residues. The V gene's germline CDR1 is SGHRS and CDR2 YFSETQ. The CDR3: CASSLDSGNEKLFF. The CDR3 nucleotides are TGCGCCAGCAGCTTGGACAGTGGAAATGAAAAACTGTTTTTT.

The chain joins TRBV11-2 to TRBJ2-7, with D maybe TRBD2 (5 bases). The ends were cut back, 5 bases at V and 5 bases at J, with 13 bases in the middle. The CDR3 runs to 13 residues. Germline V gene lookup returns CDR1 SGHAT and CDR2 FQNNGV. This chain's CDR3 is CASSPPSADEQYF. CDR3 bases: TGTGCCAGCAGCCCCCCCTCAGCGGACGAGCAGTACTTC.

The chain has TRBV2 and TRBJ2-7; 8 positions agree with TRBD2. V was clipped by 4 bases and J by 3 bases; unmatched bases: 5. This CDR3 contains 14 residues. Germline V gene data show CDR1 as SNHLY and CDR2 as FYNNEI. As DNA, the CDR3 is TGTGCCAGCAGTGGGGGGGGACTAGTCTACGAGCAGTACTTC. Its protein is CASSGGGLVYEQYF.

This clone was detected only once. The rearrangement joins TRBV18 to TRBJ2-3; D gene uncertain. V was shortened by 2 bases and J by 2 bases, with 5 bases between the two germline ends. The CDR3 contains 13 residues. CDR1 and CDR2 (germline): KGHSH, LQKENI. The CDR3 nucleotides read TGTGCCAGCTCACCATTCTCCACAGATACGCAGTATTTT. Its translation: CASSPFSTDTQYF.

The chain combines TRBV28 with TRBJ2-7; D remains ambiguous. CDR1 and CDR2 from the germline V gene are MDHEN and SYDVKM. Trimming removed 5 bases at V and 9 bases at J, with 20 bases between. There are 14 residues in the CDR3. The CDR3 sequence is CASSPPPTPAGQYF. The CDR3 DNA reads as TGTGCCAGCAGTCCCCCCCCCACTCCCGCCGGGCAGTACTTC. The entire variable domain, with the rest obtained from reference TRBV28 and TRBJ2-7, is as follows: DVKVTQSSRYLVKRTGEKVFLECVQDMDHENMFWYRQDPGLGLRLIYFSYDVKMKEKGDIPEGYSVSREKKERFSLILESASTNQTSMYLCASSPPPTPAGQYFGPGTRLTVT.

The chain has TRBV6-4 and TRBJ1-2; 8 positions match TRBD1. Per germline, CDR1 MRHNA and CDR2 SNTAGT. V shed 0 bases, J shed 4 bases, and the junction held 7 bases outside the gene matches. The CDR3 runs to 16 residues. Here the CDR3 reads CASSDSVGQGGYGYTF. Here the CDR3 DNA reads TGTGCCAGCAGTGACTCCGTCGGACAGGGAGGCTATGGCTACACCTTC.

This clone turned up a few times. V and J are TRBV4-2 and TRBJ2-3, with 8 nucleotides matching TRBD1. Germline CDR1 reads LGHNA; CDR2 reads YNFKEQ. The CDR3 is 15 residues long. The V and J ends lost 4 bases and 1 base, in that order; junction bases with no gene match: 4. Here the CDR3 DNA reads TGTGCCAGCAGCCTAGGACAGGGTGGCACAGATACGCAGTATTTT. This sequence encodes CASSLGQGGTDTQYF.

This clone was seen only a few times. The CDR3 DNA sequence: TGTGCCACCAGCAGAGAAGGGGGTATGAGTCAGCCCCAGCATTTT. This codes for CATSREGGMSQPQHF. The V gene is TRBV15, the J gene TRBJ1-5; maybe TRBD1 (6 bases). The V gene lost 0 bases and the J gene lost 6 bases, with 12 bases spanning the gap. The germline CDR1 and CDR2 sequences are LNHNV and YYDKDF (reference sequence). The CDR3 length is 15 residues.

The rearrangement links TRBV27 to TRBJ1-1; TRBD1 is a possible D gene (6 bases). CDR1 is MNHEY, CDR2 SMNVEV, per germline (reference sequence). This CDR3 has 16 residues. V shed 5 bases and J shed 4 bases, with 20 bases lying between them. This CDR3 is CASSGMWQGLGTEAFF. Here the CDR3 DNA reads TGTGCCAGCAGTGGGATGTGGCAGGGGCTGGGCACTGAAGCTTTCTTT.